The table lists the clone carrying this T cell receptor (beta chain) with many counts. Construction of the TCRbeta library involved unique molecular identifiers. TCRdb itself ran the PCR reads through MiXCR, one entry per CDR3 protein. Altogether hundreds of thousands of distinct CDR3 sequences are present, more than 9% being singletons, with the ten largest covering around 2%. The V gene lost 3 bases and the J gene lost 0 bases, with 11 bases spanning the gap. CDR1 and CDR2 from the germline V gene are DFQATT and SNEGSKA (reference sequence). The CDR3 extends over 14 amino acids. This sample stems from a study of T-cell reconstitution after alpha-beta-depleted transplantation in children.

Material: PBMCs, obtained before TCRalphabeta/CD19-depleted stem cell transplant. The chain recombines TRBV20-1 with TRBJ2-5; D ambiguous. The receptor was isolated from a child aged 2 to 15 with inherited bone marrow failure, due to receive a stem cell transplant. CDR3: CSAREGIYQETQYF. CDR3 nucleotide sequence: TGCAGTGCTAGGGAAGGGATCTACCAAGAGACCCAGTACTTC.